Each of the 25 T cell receptor beta chains below was sequenced from the same sample in a study of T cells in Graves' hyperthyroidism and ophthalmopathy. Researchers amplified the TCR beta CDR3 regions from RNA transcripts. First-round RT-PCR with HTBI primers amplified the TCR CDR3 region. TCRdb ran MiXCR on the multiplex PCR reads and lists one entry per CDR3 protein. This sample has hundreds of thousands of distinct CDR3 sequences, with about 16% found just once. The source material was blood. Every receptor here comes from a woman aged 25 to 39 with Graves' hyperthyroidism.

Many counts were recorded for this clonotype. The chain recombines TRBV28 with TRBJ1-1, with a tentative D call TRBD1 (6 bases). This CDR3 region has 14 residues. From germline, CDR1 is MDHEN and CDR2 SYDVKM. V lost 6 bases and J lost 4, with 15 bases in between. The CDR3 loop is CASRHRVPFTEAFF. The CDR3 DNA is TGTGCCAGCAGACACAGGGTACCGTTCACTGAAGCTTTCTTT.

This rearrangement joins TRBV9 to TRBJ2-1; D is uncertain. Germline-derived CDR1 and CDR2 are SGDLS and YYNGEE. Between the trimmed V and J ends, which lost 1 base and 10 bases, there was a span of 6 bases. The CDR3 extends over 11 amino acids. The CDR3, as DNA: TGTGCCAGCAGCGTATTCGAAGAGCAGTTCTTC. This translates into CASSVFEEQFF.

The CDR3 bases are TGCAGTGCTAGAGGGGCACAGGAGAACACCGGGGAGCTGTTTTTT. It codes for CSARGAQENTGELFF. The chain carries TRBV20-1 and TRBJ2-2; D is perhaps TRBD1 (5 bases). The CDR3 sequence is 15 residues long. V lost 1 base, J lost 1 base, and 10 bases lay in between. CDR1 is DFQATT, CDR2 SNEGSKA, per germline (reference sequence).

This clonotype was seen many times. V usage is TRBV3-1 and J usage is TRBJ2-2; possibly TRBD2 for D (5 bases). This CDR3 contains 16 residues. Per the germline V gene, CDR1 is LGHDT and CDR2 is YNNKEL (reference sequence). V dropped 6 bases and J dropped 5 bases, with 19 bases sitting between them. The CDR3 sequence is CASRPSSSRGTGELFF. As DNA, the CDR3 is TGTGCCAGCAGACCGTCTAGCTCAAGAGGTACCGGGGAGCTGTTTTTT.

The rearrangement links TRBV18 to TRBJ2-3; D is undetermined. CDR1 is KGHSH and CDR2 is LQKENI in the germline V gene. V shed 2 bases and J shed 0 bases, with 9 bases lying between them. The CDR3 is made up of 15 amino acids. The chain's CDR3 is CASSPFSLSTDTQYF. The DNA for the CDR3 is TGTGCCAGCTCACCATTTAGCCTTAGCACAGATACGCAGTATTTT.

This clonotype has at least ten counts. The chain combines TRBV27 with TRBJ2-1, with D perhaps TRBD1 (5 bases). V was shortened by 3 bases and J by 1 base, with 13 bases between the two germline ends. From germline, CDR1 is MNHEY and CDR2 SMNVEV (reference sequence). CDR3 length: 16 amino acids. CDR3 nucleotides: TGTGCCAGCAGTTTGACAGCCCGATTATCCTACAATGAGCAGTTCTTC. Encoded protein: CASSLTARLSYNEQFF.

The chain links TRBV5-1 to TRBJ2-7; the D call may be TRBD1 or TRBD2 (5 bases each). Deletions cut 0 bases from V and 4 bases from J, with 20 bases between. Germline V gene sequence: CDR1 SGHRS, CDR2 YFSETQ. The CDR3 has 17 amino acids. The CDR3 is CASSLDPGSLGAYEQYF. The CDR3 nucleotides are TGCGCCAGCAGCTTGGATCCGGGATCCCTTGGGGCTTACGAGCAGTACTTC.

This clonotype was counted many times. The genes are TRBV6-6 and TRBJ2-7; D unresolved. Germline V lookup: CDR1 MNHNY, CDR2 SVGAGI (reference sequence). Trimming shortened V by 0 bases and J by 0 bases, and 9 bases separated the two germline ends. The CDR3 is 15 residues long. This CDR3 is CASSYSRTDSYEQYF. DNA for the CDR3: TGTGCCAGCAGTTACTCACGGACCGACTCCTACGAGCAGTACTTC.

The J gene is TRBJ1-5, the V gene TRBV28; D is unclear. This CDR3 has 17 residues. Germline loops: CDR1 MDHEN, CDR2 SYDVKM. The V end lost 7 bases, the J end lost 0 bases, and 19 bases lay between the germline ends. The CDR3 region has the DNA TGTGCCAGCACCGCGATTTGGGGTAGGAGTAGCAATCAGCCCCAGCATTTT. Translated: CASTAIWGRSSNQPQHF.

This clonotype was counted many times. The chain is built from TRBV7-2 and TRBJ2-7; possibly TRBD2 for D (5 bases). In germline, CDR1 is SGHTA, CDR2 FQGNSA. The CDR3 loop spans 12 amino acids. The germline V and J ends were trimmed by 4 bases and 6 bases, with 10 bases remaining between them. Here the CDR3 reads CASSSLVREQYF. CDR3 nucleotide sequence: TGTGCCAGCAGCTCACTAGTACGCGAGCAGTACTTC.

The V gene is TRBV28, the J gene TRBJ1-2; no reliable D call. Trimming left V 2 bases short and J 7 bases short, with 11 bases between. The CDR3 extends over 13 amino acids. Germline loops: CDR1 MDHEN, CDR2 SYDVKM. The CDR3 loop is CASSLESRAGYTF. For the CDR3, the DNA is TGTGCCAGCAGTTTAGAGTCCCGCGCTGGCTACACCTTC.

This clonotype showed up just a few times. A much larger clone differs from this one at a single base, so this may be a read error. The rearrangement joins TRBV12-3 or TRBV12-4 to TRBJ2-1; 12 bases align to TRBD2. The length of the CDR3 is 14 residues. Germline trimming cut 6 bases from V and 10 bases from J; bases unmatched to any gene: 7. Here the CDR3 DNA reads TGTGCCAGCAGGACTAGCGGGGGTTCCCAGGAGCAGTTCTTC. It encodes CASRTSGGSQEQFF.

This clonotype was detected ten times or more. The chain has TRBV20-1 and TRBJ1-5; possible D gene TRBD1, 6 bases. Trimming cost V 1 base and J 6 bases, with 22 bases left between them. The germline CDR1 and CDR2 sequences are DFQATT and SNEGSKA (reference sequence). This CDR3 region has 17 residues. CDR3 loop: CSARGSGTGISVQPQHF. The CDR3 nucleotides are TGCAGTGCTAGAGGCTCGGGAACAGGGATATCGGTTCAGCCCCAGCATTTT.

The V gene is TRBV6-1, the J gene TRBJ1-6, with 10 bases that match TRBD1. The V gene end was trimmed by 5 bases and the J gene end by 9 bases; junction bases not matched to a gene: 1. CDR1 and CDR2 (germline): MNHNS, SASEGT. This CDR3 contains 13 residues. The CDR3 DNA follows: TGTGCCAGCAGTCGGGACAGGGGTTCACCCCTCCACTTT. It is translated as CASSRDRGSPLHF.

This clonotype was seen more than once but under ten times. The chain combines TRBV15 with TRBJ1-4; no clear D gene. V lost 1 base, J lost 0 bases, and 3 bases lay in between. The CDR3 runs to 14 residues. Looked up from germline, CDR1 is LNHNV and CDR2 is YYDKDF (reference sequence). The CDR3 DNA reads TGTGCCACCAGCAGAGCCCCAACTAATGAAAAACTGTTTTTT. Translation gives CATSRAPTNEKLFF.

About this clonotype: Possible read error: a much larger clone is one base away. The chain has TRBV2 and TRBJ2-1; 7 bases align to TRBD2. The CDR3 is 15 residues long. J lost 2 bases, V lost 2 bases, and 3 bases had no gene match. The germline V gene has CDR1 SNHLY and CDR2 FYNNEI. In nucleotides, the CDR3 is TGTGCCAGCAGTGAACCAGCGGGAACCTACAATGAGCAGTTCTTC. It translates to CASSEPAGTYNEQFF.

With regard to this clonotype: This may stem from a read error, because a much larger clone lies one nucleotide away. V usage is TRBV11-1 and J usage is TRBJ2-1, with D perhaps assigned TRBD1 or TRBD2 (8 bases each). Looked up from germline, CDR1 is SGHAT and CDR2 is FQDESV (reference sequence). CDR3 length: 15 residues. CDR3 in amino acids: CASSPSSGTGNEKFF. For the CDR3, the DNA is TGTGCCAGCAGCCCGAGTAGCGGGACAGGCAATGAGAAGTTCTTC.

This clonotype occurred a few times. The chain has TRBV10-3 and TRBJ2-7; 8 nucleotides agree with TRBD1. Germline-derived CDR1 and CDR2 are ENHRY and SYGVKD. V was clipped by 10 bases and J by 0 bases; unmatched bases: 5. The CDR3 length is 13 residues. The CDR3 nucleotides read TGTGCCAGCCACGGACAGGGCTCCTACGAGCAGTACTTC. Protein product: CASHGQGSYEQYF.

The table lists this clonotype with a few counts. One end of the junction fails to match germline, which may point to a read error. This chain joins TRBV12-3 or TRBV12-4 and TRBJ2-4; perhaps TRBD2 as D (6 bases). The CDR3 extends over 16 amino acids. The CDR3 is CASSPGLVLAKNVQYF. The DNA of the CDR3 is TGTGCCAGCAGCCCGGGACTTGTTTTAGCCAAAAACGTTCAGTACTTC.

This chain links TRBV19 with TRBJ2-7; TRBD1 aligns across 11 bases. V was clipped by 10 bases and J by 3 bases; unmatched bases: 5. Germline-derived CDR1 and CDR2 are LNHDA and SQIVND (reference sequence). CDR3 length equals 13 residues. CDR3: CATRDRGNYEQYF. Here the CDR3 DNA reads TGTGCCACCCGGGACAGGGGGAACTACGAGCAGTACTTC.

A word on this clonotype: Given a much more abundant clone one base away, this may be a read error. The chain carries TRBV20-1 and TRBJ2-3; unclear D gene. Germline CDR1 and CDR2: DFQATT and SNEGSKA (reference sequence). Trimming removed 8 bases at V and 2 bases at J, with 17 bases between. This CDR3 spans 14 amino acids. The DNA of the CDR3 is TGCAGTCTCTCGACTGGTGGGGTCACAGATACGCAGTATTTT. This translates into CSLSTGGVTDTQYF.

The genes are TRBV7-3 and TRBJ2-4; TRBD1 agrees at 8 bases. The CDR3 covers 13 residues. The ends lost 5 bases at V and 9 bases at J; junction bases unmatched: 6. Germline CDR1 and CDR2: SGHTA and FQGTGA. The chain's CDR3 is CASSLDRVSIQYF. The CDR3 bases are TGTGCCAGCAGCCTGGACAGGGTGAGCATTCAGTACTTC.

This clonotype has only a few counts. A read error may explain this, as a much larger clone is one base away. This CDR3 is CASNSQAGNTGELFF. As DNA, the CDR3 is TGTGCCAGCAACTCTCAGGCAGGAAACACCGGGGAGCTGTTTTTT. The rearrangement links TRBV7-9 to TRBJ2-2; D gene ambiguous. The V end lost 7 bases, the J end lost 2 bases, and 14 bases lay between the germline ends. CDR1 and CDR2 (germline): SEHNR, FQNEAQ (reference sequence). The CDR3 is 15 amino acids.

This chain links TRBV20-1 with TRBJ2-3; the match to TRBD2 covers 7 bases. The CDR3 totals 17 residues. Germline CDR1 and CDR2: DFQATT and SNEGSKA (reference sequence). V trimming: 0 bases; J trimming: 5 bases; junction bases outside the gene matches: 14. The CDR3 DNA sequence: TGCAGTGCTAGAGATACTATCGCGGGAGCGCTGAGAGATACGCAGTATTTT. Residues: CSARDTIAGALRDTQYF.

The V call is TRBV9, the J call TRBJ2-1; D perhaps matches TRBD2 (9 bases). The CDR3 is 16 amino acids. Trimming removed 3 bases at V and 4 bases at J, with 17 bases between. Germline CDR1 and CDR2: SGDLS and YYNGEE. In DNA form, the CDR3 reads TGTGCCAGCAGCGCAGGGGGCGGGAGGGGATACAATGAGCAGTTCTTC. As protein: CASSAGGGRGYNEQFF. Drawing the rest from reference TRBV9 and TRBJ2-1, the complete variable domain is DSGVTQTPKHLITATGQRVTLRCSPRSGDLSVYWYQQSLDQGLQFLIQYYNGEERAKGNILERFSAQQFPDLHSELNLSSLELGDSALYFCASSAGGGRGYNEQFFGPGTRLTVL.